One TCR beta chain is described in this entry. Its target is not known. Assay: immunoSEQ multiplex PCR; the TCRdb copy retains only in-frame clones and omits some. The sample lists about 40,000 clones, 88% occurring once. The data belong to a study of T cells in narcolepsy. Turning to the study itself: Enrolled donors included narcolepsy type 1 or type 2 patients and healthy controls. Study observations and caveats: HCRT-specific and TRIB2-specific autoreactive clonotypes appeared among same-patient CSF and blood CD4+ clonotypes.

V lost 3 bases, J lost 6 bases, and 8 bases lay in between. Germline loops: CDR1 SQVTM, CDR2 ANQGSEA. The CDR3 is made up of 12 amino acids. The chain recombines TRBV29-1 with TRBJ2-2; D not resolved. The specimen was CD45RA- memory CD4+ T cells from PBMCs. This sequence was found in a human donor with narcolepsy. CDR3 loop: CSVDSGPGELFF. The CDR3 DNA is TGCAGCGTTGATTCTGGCCCCGGGGAGCTGTTTTTT.